This T cell receptor beta chain originates from a study of T cells in Graves' hyperthyroidism and ophthalmopathy. V shed 10 bases, J shed 5 bases, and the junction held 9 bases outside the gene matches. The CDR3 runs 13 residues. Germline V gene sequence: CDR1 ENHRY, CDR2 SYGVKD. The CDR3 regions of TCR beta were amplified from RNA transcripts. The HTBI primer set served for first-round RT-PCR of the TCR CDR3. MiXCR, applied by TCRdb to the multiplex PCR reads, yields one record per CDR3 protein. The data contain roughly 300,000 distinct CDR3 sequences, less than 30% of them singletons. This clonotype was seen many times.

This clonotype was sampled from a man in his forties or fifties with Graves' hyperthyroidism that later progressed to Graves' ophthalmopathy. The chain combines TRBV10-3 with TRBJ2-7; 9 bases map to TRBD1. Sequencing used blood. Written as DNA, the CDR3 is TGTGCCACCCCGGGACAGGGACCCCACGAGCAGTACTTC. Amino acids: CATPGQGPHEQYF.